Shown below are 5 T cell receptor beta chains from a single sample sequenced in a study of T cell changes during pregnancy in multiple sclerosis (dated 2019 in TCRdb). Library construction relied on the immunoSEQ multiplex PCR assay. Not all clones reach the TCRdb copy of this immuneACCESS table, which keeps in-frame sequences only. Checked studies attribute under half of the gap to unresolved V genes and leave the rest unexplained. Present in this sample are tens of thousands of clones, around 94% of which were seen just once. The ten top clones hold less than 3% of the sample. The sequencing used CD8+ T cells from peripheral blood mononuclear cells, collected after pregnancy. The receptors here all came from a female donor with multiple sclerosis, enrolled in a pregnancy study.

The chain employs TRBV6-5 and TRBJ2-2; 9 nucleotides agree with TRBD1. The CDR3 totals 16 residues. The V segment lost 2 bases and the J segment 3 bases; nucleotides outside the gene matches: 4. Germline CDR1 reads MNHEY; CDR2 reads SVGAGI. The CDR3 protein is CASSYVRTGDTGELFF. DNA for the CDR3: TGTGCCAGCAGTTACGTCAGGACAGGGGACACCGGGGAGCTGTTTTTT.

The chain is built from TRBV6-5 and TRBJ2-1; a possible D gene is TRBD2 (6 bases). V shed 5 bases and J shed 4 bases, with 9 bases lying between them. This CDR3 is 13 amino acids long. Germline V lookup: CDR1 MNHEY, CDR2 SVGAGI. The CDR3 bases are TGTGCCAGCAGTCTGGGACTTTACAATGAGCAGTTCTTC. Translation: CASSLGLYNEQFF.

This clone was picked up one time. The chain employs TRBV19 and TRBJ2-1; 13 bases align to TRBD2. This CDR3 region has 17 residues. Germline V lookup: CDR1 LNHDA, CDR2 SQIVND (reference sequence). Trimming at V came to 3 bases and at J to 4 bases, leaving 6 bases not matched to a gene. The CDR3 region is CASSIGLAGVRYNEQFF. CDR3 nucleotide sequence: TGTGCCAGTAGTATCGGACTAGCGGGAGTTCGGTACAATGAGCAGTTCTTC.

This clone has just a few counts. The rearrangement joins TRBV9 to TRBJ2-5; TRBD2 aligns across 9 bases. The CDR3 runs to 15 residues. The trim removed 0 bases at V and 5 bases at J, leaving 5 bases unmatched. Germline lookup yields CDR1 SGDLS and CDR2 YYNGEE. CDR3 region: CASSVEAGGGETQYF. Here the CDR3 DNA reads TGTGCCAGCAGCGTAGAGGCGGGAGGGGGTGAGACCCAGTACTTC. Supplemented by reference TRBV9 and TRBJ2-5, the full variable domain reads DSGVTQTPKHLITATGQRVTLRCSPRSGDLSVYWYQQSLDQGLQFLIQYYNGEERAKGNILERFSAQQFPDLHSELNLSSLELGDSALYFCASSVEAGGGETQYFGPGTRLLVL.

The genes are TRBV29-1 and TRBJ2-2; weak D call: TRBD2 (6 bases). Trimming cost V 4 bases and J 5 bases, with 8 bases left between them. Germline V gene lookup returns CDR1 SQVTM and CDR2 ANQGSEA. CDR3 size: 12 residues. The CDR3 DNA reads TGCAGCGTTGTCGGGGGTACCGGGGAGCTGTTTTTT. Its translation: CSVVGGTGELFF.